The 27 T cell receptor beta chains listed next were all sequenced from one sample in a study of regulatory T cells in long-lasting Graves disease. Arm-PCR with iRepertoire HTBI primers amplified the CDR3 regions for these TCR beta libraries. Via MiXCR, TCRdb re-called the multiplex PCR reads, giving one row per CDR3 protein. The data hold a few hundred thousand distinct CDR3 sequences, with about a quarter observed a single time. This sample's time point: persistent/refractory GD, antithyroid drugs over 5 years with positive TRAb. RNA extracted from PBMCs served as the sequencing template. Sample: peripheral blood mononuclear cells (PBMCs), taken when the disease was refractory, from a patient treated with antithyroid drugs. The receptor set was obtained from a female donor with Graves disease.

The rearrangement links TRBV20-1 to TRBJ1-5; no reliable D call. V lost 3 bases and J lost 5, with 14 bases in between. Germline lookup yields CDR1 DFQATT and CDR2 SNEGSKA (reference sequence). This CDR3 contains 14 residues. The CDR3 spells CSASFDGGDQPQHF. Here the CDR3 DNA reads TGCAGTGCTAGTTTCGACGGAGGAGATCAGCCCCAGCATTTT.

This clonotype was observed a few times. J is TRBJ2-5 and V is TRBV7-9, with a weak D call TRBD1 (7 bases). CDR3 length equals 15 residues. Deletions cut 5 bases from V and 5 bases from J, with 18 bases between. CDR1 SEHNR and CDR2 FQNEAQ come from the germline V gene (reference sequence). CDR3 loop: CASSPTTGSGETQYF. As DNA, the CDR3 is TGTGCCAGCAGCCCGACGACAGGGAGCGGGGAGACCCAGTACTTC.

This clonotype was counted ten times or more. The chain combines TRBV20-1 with TRBJ1-2; possibly TRBD1 for D (5 bases). Germline loops: CDR1 DFQATT, CDR2 SNEGSKA (reference sequence). This CDR3 has 15 amino acids. With 5 bases removed from V and 4 bases from J, the gap between germline ends came to 20 bases. In DNA form, the CDR3 reads TGCAGTGCTGTACAAGGGACGGAACTACTCTATGGCTACACCTTC. Its protein is CSAVQGTELLYGYTF.

This clonotype came up many times. This sequence joins TRBV2 and TRBJ2-5; maybe TRBD2 (6 bases). Germline assignment: CDR1 SNHLY and CDR2 FYNNEI. The CDR3 loop spans 14 amino acids. V gave up 10 bases and J gave up 0 bases, with 15 bases separating them. CDR3 sequence reads: CATLGGGYQETQYF. The CDR3 region has the DNA TGTGCCACCTTGGGGGGTGGGTACCAAGAGACCCAGTACTTC.

This clonotype occurred many times. The chain is built from TRBV5-1 and TRBJ1-1, with 8 nucleotides matching TRBD1. The germline CDR1 and CDR2 sequences are SGHRS and YFSETQ. The trim removed 1 base at V and 2 bases at J, leaving 4 bases unmatched. This CDR3 is 15 amino acids long. The CDR3 region has the DNA TGCGCCAGCAGCTTGTCGGGGACAGGCAACACTGAAGCTTTCTTT. Protein sequence: CASSLSGTGNTEAFF.

This clonotype occurred a few times. The rearrangement links TRBV12-3 or TRBV12-4 to TRBJ2-1; D is unclear. The ends were cut back, 4 bases at V and 4 bases at J, with 8 bases in the middle. This CDR3 has 13 amino acids. CDR3 loop: CASSSAYYNEQFF. The CDR3 DNA follows: TGTGCCAGCAGTTCCGCCTATTACAATGAGCAGTTCTTC.

This clonotype was picked up many times. V and J are TRBV12-3 or TRBV12-4 and TRBJ2-7, with D perhaps matching TRBD2 (5 bases). This CDR3 contains 12 residues. Between the trimmed V and J ends, which lost 5 bases and 5 bases, there was a span of 10 bases. The CDR3 is CASSPRRDEQYF. CDR3 in DNA: TGTGCCAGCAGTCCCCGGCGGGACGAGCAGTACTTC.

The table lists this clonotype with many counts. The CDR3 coding sequence is TGTGCCAGCAGCTTAGGAGGTTCCGCTGCCAAAAACATTCAGTACTTC. Translating gives CASSLGGSAAKNIQYF. This rearrangement joins TRBV11-2 to TRBJ2-4; D call uncertain. The CDR3 sequence is 16 residues long. The germline CDR1 and CDR2 sequences are SGHAT and FQNNGV. V was shortened by 1 base and J by 1 base, with 11 bases between the two germline ends.

This clonotype was detected ten times or more. The rearrangement uses TRBV12-3 or TRBV12-4 and TRBJ1-4; D remains ambiguous. V was trimmed by 6 bases and J by 0 bases, leaving 11 bases between them. The CDR3 contains 15 residues. For the CDR3, the DNA is TGTGCCAGCAGCCCCGCGCGCGCAACTAATGAAAAACTGTTTTTT. Amino acid sequence: CASSPARATNEKLFF.

The chain couples TRBV6-2 or TRBV6-3 to TRBJ1-1; TRBD1 matches 10 bases. Per the germline V gene, CDR1 is MNHEY and CDR2 is SVGEGT. CDR3 length: 13 amino acids. J lost 11 bases, V lost 5 bases, and 8 bases had no gene match. Written as DNA, the CDR3 is TGTGCCAGCAGTGACAGGGGGCCAATCGGGGCTTTCTTT. The encoded protein is CASSDRGPIGAFF.

This clonotype was counted many times. The chain carries TRBV29-1 and TRBJ2-5, with 7 bases matching TRBD2. With V trimmed by 6 bases and J by 0 bases, 4 bases remained unmatched. Germline V gene sequence: CDR1 SQVTM, CDR2 ANQGSEA. This CDR3 has 13 residues. The CDR3 sequence: CSVRRGYQETQYF. The CDR3 DNA is TGCAGCGTGAGGCGGGGGTACCAAGAGACCCAGTACTTC.

The V gene is TRBV3-1, the J gene TRBJ1-2; TRBD1 might be the D (5 bases). Germline CDR1 and CDR2: LGHDT and YNNKEL (reference sequence). V dropped 0 bases and J dropped 4 bases, with 27 bases sitting between them. The CDR3 covers 20 residues. This CDR3 is CASSQEVAGPQFVVVYGYTF. The CDR3 DNA reads TGTGCCAGCAGCCAAGAGGTGGCAGGGCCCCAGTTCGTGGTCGTCTATGGCTACACCTTC.

J is TRBJ1-1 and V is TRBV29-1; the D gene is possibly TRBD1 (5 bases). This CDR3 contains 13 residues. Trimming took off 6 bases at V and 4 bases at J, with 15 bases between the two ends. The germline V gene has CDR1 SQVTM and CDR2 ANQGSEA. This chain's CDR3 is CSVGHIGGTEAFF. DNA of the CDR3: TGCAGCGTCGGACACATCGGGGGCACTGAAGCTTTCTTT.

This sequence joins TRBV7-6 and TRBJ2-7; 7 nucleotides match TRBD1. In germline, CDR1 is SGHVS, CDR2 FNYEAQ. The CDR3 sequence is 13 residues long. The ends lost 7 bases at V and 3 bases at J; junction bases unmatched: 6. CDR3 nucleotides: TGTGCCAGCACCCAAGGGGACAGCTACGAGCAGTACTTC. Translating it yields CASTQGDSYEQYF.

The chain links TRBV7-2 to TRBJ1-3, with TRBD1 matching over 8 bases. Germline CDR1 is SGHTA and CDR2 is FQGNSA. J lost 3 bases, V lost 4 bases, and 8 bases had no gene match. This CDR3 spans 16 amino acids. Here the CDR3 reads CASSSPSGTGGNTIYF. CDR3 DNA: TGTGCCAGCAGCTCACCCTCCGGGACAGGTGGAAACACCATATATTTT. The full variable domain, its missing parts supplied by reference TRBV7-2 and TRBJ1-3, is GAGVSQSPSNKVTEKGKDVELRCDPISGHTALYWYRQSLGQGLEFLIYFQGNSAPDKSGLPSDRFSAERTGGSVSTLTIQRTQQEDSAVYLCASSSPSGTGGNTIYFGEGSWLTVV.

The table lists this clonotype with a few counts. The chain joins TRBV10-1 to TRBJ1-2; TRBD1 aligns across 9 bases. Germline values: CDR1 WNHNN, CDR2 SYGVQD (reference sequence). After removal of 10 bases from V and 0 bases from J, the junction contained 15 bases not matched to a gene. This CDR3 contains 17 residues. CDR3 residues: CATRNGQGSPTNYGYTF. CDR3 coding DNA: TGCGCCACCCGAAACGGACAGGGGAGCCCTACTAACTATGGCTACACCTTC.

With respect to this clonotype: This is likely an artifact of a read error, given a far larger clone one base away. The chain has TRBV7-2 and TRBJ2-7; maybe TRBD1 (6 bases). The CDR3 sequence is 14 residues long. CDR1 is SGHTA and CDR2 is FQGNSA in the germline V gene. The DNA of the CDR3 is TGTGCCAGCAGCCGACAGGCGACATCCTGCGAGCAGTACTTC. Its protein is CASSRQATSCEQYF. The full variable domain, in which reference TRBV7-2 and TRBJ2-7 provide the parts outside the CDR3, is GAGVSQSPSNKVTEKGKDVELRCDPISGHTALYWYRQSLGQGLEFLIYFQGNSAPDKSGLPSDRFSAERTGGSVSTLTIQRTQQEDSAVYLCASSRQATSCEQYFGPGTRLTVT.

The chain's CDR3 is CASSLGGSVHEKLFF. The CDR3 bases are TGTGCCAGCAGTTTAGGGGGTTCTGTCCATGAAAAACTGTTTTTT. The chain carries TRBV27 and TRBJ1-4; D is possibly TRBD1 (5 bases). Per the germline V gene, CDR1 is MNHEY and CDR2 is SMNVEV (reference sequence). This CDR3 region has 15 residues. Between the trimmed V and J ends, which lost 2 bases and 6 bases, there was a span of 13 bases.

This chain links TRBV18 with TRBJ2-5; D possibly corresponds to TRBD1 (5 bases). Deletions cut 2 bases from V and 0 bases from J, with 13 bases between. The germline CDR1 and CDR2 sequences are KGHSH and LQKENI. This CDR3 contains 16 residues. In DNA form, the CDR3 reads TGTGCCAGCTCACCAAGGGCAGGGTTCGACCAAGAGACCCAGTACTTC. Protein: CASSPRAGFDQETQYF.

V is TRBV5-1 and J is TRBJ2-5; D gene ambiguous. The CDR3 runs 15 residues. Germline V lookup: CDR1 SGHRS, CDR2 YFSETQ. The V end lost 1 base, the J end lost 0 bases, and 10 bases lay between the germline ends. This CDR3 is CASSLWADNQETQYF. The CDR3 DNA follows: TGCGCCAGCAGCTTGTGGGCAGATAACCAAGAGACCCAGTACTTC.

The V and J genes are TRBV29-1 and TRBJ2-7; D is perhaps TRBD1 or TRBD2 (5 bases each). The CDR3 consists of 13 residues. Germline V gene data show CDR1 as SQVTM and CDR2 as ANQGSEA. Deletions cut 3 bases from V and 2 bases from J, with 11 bases between. DNA for the CDR3: TGCAGCGTTGATTGGGACGGCACCTACGAGCAGTACTTC. Translated, it gives CSVDWDGTYEQYF.

This clonotype was seen a few times. The chain carries TRBV20-1 and TRBJ2-2, with D possibly being TRBD1 (5 bases). V lost 3 bases, J lost 7 bases, and 15 bases lay in between. The CDR3 runs to 14 residues. Germline loops: CDR1 DFQATT, CDR2 SNEGSKA (reference sequence). The CDR3 coding sequence is TGCAGTGCTAGCGCAGGGCGAAGGTTCGGGGAGCTGTTTTTT. Translated, it gives CSASAGRRFGELFF.

This clonotype has at least ten counts. The chain recombines TRBV6-1 with TRBJ1-1, with TRBD1 as a possible D gene (5 bases). Trimming stripped 8 bases from V and 4 bases from J, with 11 bases between. The germline V gene encodes CDR1 MNHNS and CDR2 SASEGT. This CDR3 is built from 12 residues. The CDR3 is CASGDAGTEAFF. CDR3 sequence (DNA): TGTGCCAGCGGGGACGCCGGCACTGAAGCTTTCTTT.

This clonotype was seen a handful of times. The chain is built from TRBV4-1 and TRBJ1-1; D ambiguous. Germline loops: CDR1 MGHRA, CDR2 YSYEKL. The CDR3 loop spans 17 amino acids. V was pared by 1 base and J by 0 bases, with 15 bases between. The chain's CDR3 is CASSQAGTDTLNTEAFF. DNA of the CDR3: TGCGCCAGCAGCCAAGCGGGCACAGACACCCTGAACACTGAAGCTTTCTTT.

Worth noting for this clonotype: This may come from a read error, since a much larger clone is one base off. The genes are TRBV7-3 and TRBJ2-5; 9 bases agree with TRBD1. The germline gives CDR1 SGHTA, CDR2 FQGTGA. The CDR3 extends over 15 amino acids. The V gene end was trimmed by 2 bases and the J gene end by 7 bases; junction bases not matched to a gene: 8. CDR3 in amino acids: CASSLVTGGDGTQYF. CDR3 sequence (DNA): TGTGCCAGCAGCTTAGTAACAGGGGGCGACGGGACCCAGTACTTC.

The V and J genes are TRBV6-1 and TRBJ2-2, with D hard to call. Per germline, CDR1 MNHNS and CDR2 SASEGT. The CDR3 totals 12 residues. V lost 6 bases to trimming and J lost 4 bases, with 6 bases between them. The CDR3 DNA reads TGTGCCAGCAGACGAACCACCGGGGAGCTGTTTTTT. As protein: CASRRTTGELFF.

This clonotype was seen more than once but under ten times. V and J are TRBV7-2 and TRBJ2-7, with a weak D call TRBD2 (6 bases). Germline V gene sequence: CDR1 SGHTA, CDR2 FQGNSA. Trimming took 6 bases from V and 2 from J, leaving 17 bases between them. CDR3 length: 15 amino acids. Here the CDR3 DNA reads TGTGCCAGCAGTCTTATGGGGGAGGTAGCCTACGAGCAGTACTTC. Translating it yields CASSLMGEVAYEQYF.